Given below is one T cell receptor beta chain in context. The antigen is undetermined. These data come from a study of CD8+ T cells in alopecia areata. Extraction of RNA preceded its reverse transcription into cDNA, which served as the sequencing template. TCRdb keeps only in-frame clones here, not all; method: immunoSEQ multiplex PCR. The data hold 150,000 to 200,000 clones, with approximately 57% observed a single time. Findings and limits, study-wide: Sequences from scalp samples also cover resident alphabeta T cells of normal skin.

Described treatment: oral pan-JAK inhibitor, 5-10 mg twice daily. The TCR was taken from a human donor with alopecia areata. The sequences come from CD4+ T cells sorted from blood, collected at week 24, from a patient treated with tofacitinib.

The CDR3 region has the DNA TGTGCCAGCAGCTTGTTAAGTCGTAGCGGTCCTGGACACGAGCAGTACTTC. Its translation: CASSLLSRSGPGHEQYF. This sequence joins TRBV5-6 and TRBJ2-7; possible D gene TRBD2, 6 bases. V was pared by 1 base and J by 5 bases, with 22 bases between. CDR3 length equals 17 residues. Germline loops: CDR1 SGHDT, CDR2 YYEEEE.